This T cell receptor beta chain is from a study of response to subunit inactivated influenza vaccine. Trimming shortened V by 4 bases and J by 7 bases, and 17 bases separated the two germline ends. From germline, CDR1 is MGHRA and CDR2 YSYEKL. The CDR3 length is 14 residues. Study-wide results and caveats: Each seasonal influenza vaccination, the authors suggested, recruits few new T cells.

This clonotype was recorded at least ten times. Its antigen is currently unknown. TCRdb used MiXCR to reprocess the RT-PCR reads, holding one entry per CDR3 protein. There are almost 250,000 distinct CDR3 sequences in the sample; more than 10% occur only once, and less than 8.5% lies in the top ten. The sequencing here drew on non-naive T cells sorted from PBMCs, taken about 14 days before vaccination. The clonotype originates from a man aged 50-60 years who received an inactivated influenza vaccine. This rearrangement joins TRBV4-1 to TRBJ2-7; D may be TRBD1 (6 bases). This chain's CDR3 is CASSRGTPMVEQYF. CDR3 DNA: TGCGCCAGCAGCCGAGGGACACCGATGGTAGAGCAGTACTTC.